This T cell receptor (beta chain) was documented in a study of blood T cell repertoires in COVID-19. CDR1 is MNHNY and CDR2 is SVGAGI in the germline V gene (reference sequence). This CDR3 region has 17 residues. The trim removed 5 bases at V and 6 bases at J, leaving 16 bases unmatched. Clones were read by immunoSEQ multiplex PCR, and TCRdb kept only the in-frame ones, dropping some. This sample has around 46,000 clones, with approximately 85% found just once. The sequenced sample was peripheral blood. V usage is TRBV6-6 and J usage is TRBJ1-5; 7 nucleotides line up with TRBD1. This clonotype was sampled from a human donor in a cohort sampled during active COVID-19. The CDR3 is CASSPRLRGGAGQPQHF. DNA for the CDR3: TGTGCCAGCAGTCCCCGGTTGAGAGGGGGCGCGGGTCAGCCCCAGCATTTT.